Listed here are 6 T cell receptor beta chains from one sample, sequenced in a study of CD8+ T cells in alopecia areata listed by TCRdb under 2018. Libraries came from the immunoSEQ multiplex PCR assay. RNA was extracted from all samples and reverse transcribed into cDNA, which served as template for TCR sequencing. TCRdb stores this immuneACCESS table with in-frame sequences only. Part of the clones is absent; in the studies checked, under half of the shortfall reflects unresolved V genes, and no reason is known for the rest. The sample profile shows around 120,000 clones; 58% of them were found once. Together, the top ten hold nearly 30% of the sample. The meaning of the sample's time point label: 4 weeks on oral tofacitinib. What this sample's treatment or condition label stands for: oral pan-JAK inhibitor, 5-10 mg twice daily. The specimen was CD8+ T cells sorted from blood, collected at week 4, from a patient treated with tofacitinib. These receptor sequences come from a human donor with alopecia areata.

The chain has TRBV30 and TRBJ1-2, with 7 bases aligning to TRBD1. Per the germline V gene, CDR1 is GTSNPN and CDR2 is SVGIG (reference sequence). The CDR3 length is 13 residues. The trim removed 0 bases at V and 7 bases at J, leaving 5 bases unmatched. CDR3 sequence reads: CAWSVARGVGYTF. The CDR3 nucleotides are TGTGCCTGGAGTGTAGCCAGGGGGGTTGGCTACACCTTC.

The chain uses TRBV29-1 and TRBJ2-7, with D hard to call. Deletions cut 1 base from V and 1 base from J, with 14 bases between. The CDR3 consists of 15 residues. Germline assignment: CDR1 SQVTM and CDR2 ANQGSEA. The CDR3 region is CSVEGAEAASYEQYF. The CDR3 DNA is TGCAGCGTTGAAGGCGCCGAGGCAGCGTCCTACGAGCAGTACTTC.

This chain connects TRBV25-1 to TRBJ2-5, with a tentative D call TRBD1 (6 bases). The length of the CDR3 is 15 residues. Germline V gene data show CDR1 as MGHDK and CDR2 as SYGVNS. The germline V and J ends were trimmed by 7 bases and 5 bases, with 20 bases remaining between them. The CDR3 is CASTVGPGVWETQYF. In nucleotides, the CDR3 is TGTGCCAGCACCGTCGGGCCAGGGGTTTGGGAGACCCAGTACTTC.

V is TRBV7-2 and J is TRBJ2-7; no clear D gene. V was cut by 2 bases and J by 3 bases, with 8 bases left in between. The germline V gene encodes CDR1 SGHTA and CDR2 FQGNSA. The CDR3 consists of 13 residues. CDR3 loop: CASSLNRFYEQYF. CDR3 DNA sequence: TGTGCCAGCAGCTTAAACCGCTTCTACGAGCAGTACTTC.

The chain carries TRBV29-1 and TRBJ1-1; no clear D. Germline values: CDR1 SQVTM, CDR2 ANQGSEA. The CDR3 contains 10 residues. Trimming removed 5 bases from V and 7 bases from J, with 8 bases in between. CDR3 coding DNA: TGCAGCGTTCAACAAGTTGAAGCTTTCTTT. This codes for CSVQQVEAFF. The full variable domain, in which reference TRBV29-1 and TRBJ1-1 provide the parts outside the CDR3, is SAVISQKPSRDICQRGTSLTIQCQVDSQVTMMFWYRQQPGQSLTLIATANQGSEATYESGFVIDKFPISRPNLTFSTLTVSNMSPEDSSIYLCSVQQVEAFFGQGTRLTVV.

The genes are TRBV30 and TRBJ2-3; possible D gene TRBD1, 6 bases. V lost 5 bases and J lost 3, with 18 bases in between. CDR1 GTSNPN and CDR2 SVGIG come from the germline V gene (reference sequence). CDR3 length equals 15 residues. CDR3 region: CAWDQTGGRTDTQYF. As DNA, the CDR3 is TGTGCCTGGGACCAGACAGGAGGTAGGACAGATACGCAGTATTTT.